This passage covers 9 T cell receptor beta chains from one sample sequenced in a study of OX40 agonist ivuxolimab in advanced cancers. Sequencing was performed with immunoSEQ multiplex PCR; in TCRdb, only in-frame clones are kept and a portion is missing. The sample has over 30,000 clones; approximately 80% are singletons. The material sequenced was CD4+ or CD8+ T cells sorted from blood, taken in a trial of the OX40 agonist ivuxolimab. The receptor source for this set is an adult with an advanced solid tumor such as melanoma, head and neck, liver or kidney cancer.

The rearrangement links TRBV7-2 to TRBJ1-2; D possibly corresponds to TRBD1 (5 bases). Germline lookup yields CDR1 SGHTA and CDR2 FQGNSA. CDR3 size: 14 residues. V was shortened by 2 bases and J by 2 bases, with 9 bases between the two germline ends. The CDR3 DNA is TGTGCCAGCAGCTTAAACAGGCTCAACTATGGCTACACCTTC. It encodes CASSLNRLNYGYTF.

The rearrangement links TRBV6-1 to TRBJ1-6, with a possible D match to TRBD1 (6 bases). Germline-derived CDR1 and CDR2 are MNHNS and SASEGT. The V end lost 4 bases, the J end lost 13 bases, and 26 bases lay between the germline ends. CDR3 size: 17 residues. This CDR3 reads CASSARGQAGARRPLHF. In DNA, the CDR3 is TGTGCCAGCAGTGCCCGGGGGCAGGCGGGGGCGAGGAGGCCCCTCCACTTT.

This sequence joins TRBV15 and TRBJ1-1, with 9 positions matching TRBD1. Unmatched junction bases numbered 9, after V lost 0 bases and J lost 1 base. The CDR3 extends over 18 amino acids. Germline V gives CDR1 LNHNV, CDR2 YYDKDF (reference sequence). This CDR3 reads CATSRDLWGQGGNTEAFF. The CDR3 nucleotides are TGTGCCACCAGCAGAGATTTATGGGGACAGGGTGGGAACACTGAAGCTTTCTTT. Full variable domain (remainder filled in from reference TRBV15 and TRBJ1-1): DAMVIQNPRYQVTQFGKPVTLSCSQTLNHNVMYWYQQKSSQAPKLLFHYYDKDFNNEADTPDNFQSRRPNTSFCFLDIRSPGLGDTAMYLCATSRDLWGQGGNTEAFFGQGTRLTVV.

This chain uses TRBV19 with TRBJ1-4; TRBD1 agrees at 9 bases. CDR1 and CDR2 from the germline V gene are LNHDA and SQIVND (reference sequence). V shed 5 bases, J shed 3 bases, and the junction held 7 bases outside the gene matches. This CDR3 comprises 16 residues. This CDR3 reads CASSDTGQGANEKLFF. The CDR3 nucleotides are TGTGCCAGTAGTGATACGGGACAGGGTGCTAATGAAAAACTGTTTTTT.

The V call is TRBV11-2, the J call TRBJ2-3; TRBD2 aligns across 10 bases. In germline, CDR1 is SGHAT, CDR2 FQNNGV. The junction had 3 bases not matched to a gene; V was cut back by 2 bases and J by 1 base. The CDR3 loop spans 16 amino acids. CDR3 nucleotides: TGTGCCAGCAGCTTAATTCTAGCGGGGGGCACAGATACGCAGTATTTT. Protein: CASSLILAGGTDTQYF.

The sample holds one count of this clone. The V call is TRBV5-1, the J call TRBJ1-1; TRBD1 is a possible D gene (5 bases). Per germline, CDR1 SGHRS and CDR2 YFSETQ. The V gene lost 0 bases and the J gene lost 6 bases, with 18 bases spanning the gap. There are 16 residues in the CDR3. DNA of the CDR3: TGCGCCAGCAGCTTGGATGGGAGGGGCCACTCCGCTGAAGCTTTCTTT. It codes for CASSLDGRGHSAEAFF.

The chain joins TRBV4-3 to TRBJ1-2; possible D gene TRBD1, 5 bases. From germline, CDR1 is LGHNA and CDR2 YSLEER. With 2 bases removed from V and 4 bases from J, the gap between germline ends came to 20 bases. The CDR3 is 17 amino acids. The CDR3 DNA follows: TGCGCCAGCAGCCAAACCAACCCAGGGAGCGGGTTCTATGGCTACACCTTC. The encoded protein is CASSQTNPGSGFYGYTF.

This chain links TRBV10-3 with TRBJ1-1; unclear D gene. This CDR3 region has 15 residues. Germline V gene data show CDR1 as ENHRY and CDR2 as SYGVKD. Trimming pared 0 bases from V and 0 bases from J, leaving 8 bases between. CDR3 region: CAISESADLNTEAFF. CDR3 nucleotide sequence: TGTGCCATCAGTGAGTCGGCGGATTTGAACACTGAAGCTTTCTTT.

The chain carries TRBV4-1 and TRBJ2-2; D is perhaps TRBD2 (7 bases). Deletions cut 1 base from V and 4 bases from J, with 16 bases between. The CDR3 has 17 amino acids. The germline CDR1 and CDR2 sequences are MGHRA and YSYEKL. The CDR3, as DNA: TGCGCCAGCAGCCAAGTAAGGGCGGGGGCTCGCACCGGGGAGCTGTTTTTT. Amino acids: CASSQVRAGARTGELFF.